The sequence of this T cell receptor beta chain was determined in a study of cytomegalovirus exposure and HLA in healthy donors. General observations from the study: Among TCR beta chains, those listed as cytomegalovirus-associated numbered 164. A few chains linked to CMV were shown in vitro to be specific for CMV antigens. The finding came from a later analysis; first-cohort TCR clusters tended to co-occur in the roughly 120 validation repertoires.

This clone was found a few times. Its antigen remains unidentified. It was the roughly 130-subject validation cohort, separate from the roughly 700-subject first cohort, to which the donors belonged. Repertoires were generated with immunoSEQ multiplex PCR, while TCRdb's copy carries only in-frame clones and drops some. The table shows about 190,000 clones, with 86% occurring only once. This CDR3 is 15 amino acids long. The germline gives CDR1 GTSNPN, CDR2 SVGIG (reference sequence). The V gene end was trimmed by 4 bases and the J gene end by 8 bases; junction bases not matched to a gene: 13. The clonotype comes from a woman between 18 and 29 years old in good health and CMV-seronegative. The specimen sequenced was PBMCs. The chain combines TRBV30 with TRBJ2-1; 8 nucleotides align to TRBD2. This CDR3 is CAWNSREGLRDEQFF. CDR3 DNA: TGTGCCTGGAATTCCCGGGAGGGCCTGAGGGATGAGCAGTTCTTC.